These 23 T cell receptor beta chains came from one sample sequenced in a study of PD-L1 blockade in urothelial cancer. As for time point: pretreatment peripheral blood. Only in-frame clones appear in the TCRdb table, and some are missing; sequencing was by immunoSEQ multiplex PCR. The data hold approximately 67,000 clones, with around 87% observed a single time. Sequencing used PBMCs, obtained around atezolizumab (anti-PD-L1) treatment. Receptor source: a man aged 55 to 69 with urothelial cancer.

The chain links TRBV28 to TRBJ2-7; the D gene is possibly TRBD2 (6 bases). The CDR3 has 11 amino acids. V lost 6 bases, J lost 12 bases, and 15 bases lay in between. CDR1 and CDR2 (germline): MDHEN, SYDVKM. The CDR3: CASSPDYRLYF. The CDR3 coding sequence is TGTGCCAGCAGCCCGGACTACAGACTGTACTTC.

V and J are TRBV30 and TRBJ1-3; D unresolved. Trimming removed 0 bases at V and 2 bases at J, with 14 bases between. The CDR3 loop spans 16 amino acids. Germline CDR1 GTSNPN, CDR2 SVGIG (reference sequence). CDR3 in DNA: TGTGCCTGGAGTGTTAGCGGAGGGATGACTGGAAACACCATATATTTT. Its protein product is CAWSVSGGMTGNTIYF.

The rearrangement uses TRBV2 and TRBJ2-3; 10 bases are a match to TRBD2. With 1 base clipped from V and 5 bases from J, the junction kept 0 bases outside the gene matches. The CDR3 runs to 14 residues. Per germline, CDR1 SNHLY and CDR2 FYNNEI. CDR3 region: CASSEGTSGDTQYF. The CDR3 DNA sequence: TGTGCCAGCAGTGAAGGGACTAGCGGAGATACGCAGTATTTT.

V is TRBV7-9 and J is TRBJ2-6, with TRBD2 as a possible D gene (5 bases). V shed 4 bases and J shed 1 base, with 20 bases lying between them. Germline values: CDR1 SEHNR, CDR2 FQNEAQ (reference sequence). This CDR3 is 19 amino acids long. CDR3 sequence reads: CASSSRGREYYSGANVLTF. The CDR3 DNA reads as TGTGCCAGCAGCTCCCGGGGTCGAGAGTACTATTCTGGGGCCAACGTCCTGACTTTC.

The CDR3: CASKLGTVYNSPLHF. The CDR3, as DNA: TGCGCCAGCAAGTTGGGGACAGTCTATAATTCACCCCTCCACTTT. J is TRBJ1-6 and V is TRBV5-1, with TRBD1 identical over 7 bases. Germline trimming cut 6 bases from V and 3 bases from J; bases unmatched to any gene: 6. Germline CDR1 and CDR2: SGHRS and YFSETQ. CDR3 size: 15 residues.

This clone has just one count. CDR3 nucleotide sequence: TGTGCCAGCAGCACCCTCGGGACAGGACGTTACAATGAGCAGTTCTTC. It is translated as CASSTLGTGRYNEQFF. The chain joins TRBV7-3 to TRBJ2-1; TRBD1 agrees at 8 bases. Germline CDR1 reads SGHTA; CDR2 reads FQGTGA. Unmatched junction bases numbered 10, after V lost 5 bases and J lost 4 bases. The CDR3 is made up of 16 amino acids.

The genes are TRBV9 and TRBJ2-2; TRBD2 agrees at 9 bases. Trimming took 5 bases from V and 7 from J; bases not matched to a gene: 9. The CDR3 spans 15 residues. Germline lookup yields CDR1 SGDLS and CDR2 YYNGEE. The CDR3, as DNA: TGTGCCAGCAGTCGAAGCGGGGGGCTAGGCGGGGAGCTGTTTTTT. It codes for CASSRSGGLGGELFF.

V and J are TRBV18 and TRBJ2-2, with TRBD2 as a possible D gene (6 bases). This CDR3 comprises 14 residues. The V end was cut by 2 bases, the J end by 6 bases, with 10 bases between. Germline CDR1 and CDR2: KGHSH and LQKENI. In DNA form, the CDR3 reads TGTGCCAGCTCACCAGGGGGGTCCGCCGGGGAGCTGTTTTTT. This sequence encodes CASSPGGSAGELFF.

This clone was detected only once. The chain carries TRBV5-4 and TRBJ1-1; the D gene is possibly TRBD1 (5 bases). The V end was cut by 2 bases, the J end by 5 bases, with 7 bases between. This CDR3 spans 12 amino acids. Germline V gene lookup returns CDR1 SGHNT and CDR2 YYREEE (reference sequence). The CDR3 loop reads CASSLQETEAFF. The CDR3 DNA sequence: TGTGCCAGCAGCTTACAGGAGACTGAAGCTTTCTTT.

The chain employs TRBV28 and TRBJ1-1; D gene unclear. The CDR3 has 14 residues. V was pared by 2 bases and J by 0 bases, with 7 bases between. Germline CDR1 is MDHEN and CDR2 is SYDVKM. CDR3 DNA: TGTGCCAGCAGTTTACGGGGATTGAACACTGAAGCTTTCTTT. Translated, it gives CASSLRGLNTEAFF.

This sequence joins TRBV4-1 and TRBJ2-7; 8 nucleotides line up with TRBD1. V was clipped by 4 bases and J by 5 bases; unmatched bases: 7. The CDR3 sequence is 14 residues long. Per the germline V gene, CDR1 is MGHRA and CDR2 is YSYEKL. CDR3 protein: CASSLRQGFHEQYF. CDR3 sequence (DNA): TGCGCCAGCAGCCTTAGACAGGGGTTCCACGAGCAGTACTTC.

The chain carries TRBV4-2 and TRBJ2-1, with 9 bases identical to TRBD2. The CDR3 loop spans 14 amino acids. The V gene's germline CDR1 is LGHNA and CDR2 YNFKEQ. V lost 5 bases to trimming and J lost 4 bases; unmatched junction nucleotides: 3. The CDR3 DNA reads TGTGCCAGCAGCAGGACTAGCGTTTACAATGAGCAGTTCTTC. Protein product: CASSRTSVYNEQFF.

The chain combines TRBV7-2 with TRBJ2-3; D may be TRBD1 (5 bases). V was cut by 6 bases and J by 7 bases, with 14 bases left in between. CDR1 and CDR2 from the germline V gene are SGHTA and FQGNSA. The CDR3 runs 13 residues. The CDR3 reads CASRVQVLNTQYF. The CDR3, as DNA: TGTGCCAGCAGGGTACAGGTTCTGAATACGCAGTATTTT. The whole variable domain, filled in from reference TRBV7-2 and TRBJ2-3, reads GAGVSQSPSNKVTEKGKDVELRCDPISGHTALYWYRQSLGQGLEFLIYFQGNSAPDKSGLPSDRFSAERTGGSVSTLTIQRTQQEDSAVYLCASRVQVLNTQYFGPGTRLTVL.

Written as DNA, the CDR3 is TGTGCCAGCAGTTACTCTTGGGGGGGGGCCTCTGGGGAGCAGTTCTTC. Translation: CASSYSWGGASGEQFF. The V gene is TRBV6-5, the J gene TRBJ2-1, with a tentative D call TRBD2 (7 bases). The CDR3 has 16 residues. Germline values: CDR1 MNHEY, CDR2 SVGAGI. V lost 0 bases to trimming and J lost 10 bases, with 19 bases between them.

V usage is TRBV9 and J usage is TRBJ2-2; D is perhaps TRBD1 (6 bases). CDR1 is SGDLS, CDR2 YYNGEE, per germline. The CDR3 contains 17 residues. Trimming removed 3 bases from V and 0 bases from J, with 15 bases in between. CDR3 nucleotides: TGTGCCAGCAGCGGGGCGACAGGTGGCTCGAACACCGGGGAGCTGTTTTTT. It specifies CASSGATGGSNTGELFF.

This chain uses TRBV19 with TRBJ2-6, with 7 bases identical to TRBD1. The CDR3 is 17 residues long. Germline V gives CDR1 LNHDA, CDR2 SQIVND (reference sequence). With V trimmed by 7 bases and J by 0 bases, 9 bases remained unmatched. The CDR3 sequence: CASNTGTAYSGANVLTF. CDR3 DNA sequence: TGTGCCAGTAATACCGGGACAGCATACTCTGGGGCCAACGTCCTGACTTTC.

The chain couples TRBV7-9 to TRBJ2-3; no definite D call. Germline CDR1 is SEHNR and CDR2 is FQNEAQ (reference sequence). V dropped 1 base and J dropped 0 bases, with 5 bases sitting between them. The CDR3 runs 14 residues. In nucleotides, the CDR3 is TGTGCCAGCAGCTTAGACTCCAGCACAGATACGCAGTATTTT. Its protein is CASSLDSSTDTQYF.

This chain uses TRBV4-3 with TRBJ1-1; the D gene is possibly TRBD1 (5 bases). Germline V gene lookup returns CDR1 LGHNA and CDR2 YSLEER. V dropped 0 bases and J dropped 2 bases, with 10 bases sitting between them. This CDR3 is 15 amino acids long. The CDR3 sequence: CASSQDHQGNTEAFF. CDR3 sequence (DNA): TGCGCCAGCAGCCAAGATCACCAGGGTAACACTGAAGCTTTCTTT.

The V and J genes are TRBV5-1 and TRBJ2-3, with 12 nucleotides matching TRBD2. V gave up 0 bases and J gave up 6 bases; unmatched junction bases: 8. CDR1 and CDR2 (germline): SGHRS, YFSETQ. This CDR3 contains 17 residues. The DNA for the CDR3 is TGCGCCAGCAGCTTGGCCTTGTCTAGCGGGGGGGCGGATACGCAGTATTTT. Protein product: CASSLALSSGGADTQYF.

The table lists this clone with a few counts. This chain joins TRBV5-4 and TRBJ1-4; 7 bases match TRBD1. From germline, CDR1 is SGHNT and CDR2 YYREEE (reference sequence). CDR3 length: 13 amino acids. The ends lost 4 bases at V and 8 bases at J; junction bases unmatched: 5. CDR3 protein: CASSVTGNEKLFF. The CDR3 nucleotides are TGTGCCAGCAGCGTGACAGGGAACGAAAAACTGTTTTTT.

The chain links TRBV7-2 to TRBJ2-7; possible D gene TRBD1, 6 bases. The CDR3 runs 15 residues. The V gene lost 1 base and the J gene lost 4 bases, with 14 bases spanning the gap. Germline CDR1 reads SGHTA; CDR2 reads FQGNSA. CDR3 region: CASSLDGGQSYEQYF. CDR3 DNA: TGTGCCAGCAGCTTAGACGGCGGACAGTCATACGAGCAGTACTTC.

This clone was counted between two and nine times. V usage is TRBV7-9 and J usage is TRBJ2-3, with 15 bases matching TRBD2. This CDR3 comprises 18 residues. The trim removed 5 bases at V and 0 bases at J, leaving 6 bases unmatched. The germline CDR1 and CDR2 sequences are SEHNR and FQNEAQ (reference sequence). The CDR3 DNA reads as TGTGCCAGCAGCGAGCCGGGACTAGCGGGGGGAAGCACAGATACGCAGTATTTT. As protein: CASSEPGLAGGSTDTQYF.

The chain links TRBV6-6 to TRBJ1-4; D uncertain. The CDR3 is 16 residues long. Germline V gene data show CDR1 as MNHNY and CDR2 as SVGAGI (reference sequence). Trimming pared 6 bases from V and 6 bases from J, leaving 20 bases between. CDR3 bases: TGTGCCAGCAGCCCGCCCGACACAACAATGGATGAAAAACTGTTTTTT. Protein sequence: CASSPPDTTMDEKLFF.